The 14 T cell receptor beta chains listed next were all sequenced from one sample in a study of T cell repertoires in cytomegalovirus infection. For these TCRs, the target antigens are not known. TCRdb redid the calling of the reads with MiXCR, one entry per CDR3 protein. Counted here are approximately 110,000 distinct CDR3 sequences, 10% occurring once; the ten biggest clones make up over 25%. The specimen was PBMCs, sequenced either directly or after in vitro stimulation (not recorded which). The receptors shown here come from a human donor in good health (CMV status not recorded). Some clones in this sample may be carry-over from other donors' samples.

Many counts were recorded for this clonotype. V gene TRBV7-2 combines with J gene TRBJ2-2; no clear D gene. The V and J ends lost 3 bases and 4 bases respectively, with 9 bases between them. Germline CDR1 SGHTA, CDR2 FQGNSA. The CDR3 has 14 amino acids. The CDR3 nucleotides are TGTGCCAGCAGCTTGAGACCTATCACCGGGGAGCTGTTTTTT. This codes for CASSLRPITGELFF.

This clonotype was picked up many times. The chain is built from TRBV6-5 and TRBJ1-2; a possible D gene is TRBD1 (6 bases). Germline V lookup: CDR1 MNHEY, CDR2 SVGAGI. Between the trimmed V and J ends, which lost 7 bases and 5 bases, there was a span of 20 bases. The CDR3 has 15 residues. The CDR3 nucleotides are TGTGCCAGCAACCCTACAGGGAACCGGAGATATGGCTACACCTTC. Amino acids: CASNPTGNRRYGYTF.

The V call is TRBV7-2, the J call TRBJ1-2, with D perhaps TRBD1 (6 bases). Trimming took off 5 bases at V and 8 bases at J, with 21 bases between the two ends. Per germline, CDR1 SGHTA and CDR2 FQGNSA. This CDR3 is 15 amino acids long. The CDR3 DNA follows: TGTGCCAGCAGCCCAAGCGGGCTGGGGGGCAACGGCTACACCTTC. This encodes CASSPSGLGGNGYTF.

This clonotype was observed at least ten times. The rearrangement links TRBV20-1 to TRBJ2-3, with D perhaps matching TRBD1 (6 bases). The ends were cut back, 0 bases at V and 0 bases at J, with 13 bases in the middle. This CDR3 has 16 residues. Germline V lookup: CDR1 DFQATT, CDR2 SNEGSKA (reference sequence). The CDR3, as DNA: TGCAGTGCTAGAGATTTCAACAGGGCTAGCACAGATACGCAGTATTTT. Translation gives CSARDFNRASTDTQYF.

The chain is built from TRBV3-1 and TRBJ2-3, with D unclear. The CDR3 runs 15 residues. The ends were cut back, 0 bases at V and 2 bases at J, with 9 bases in the middle. Per the germline V gene, CDR1 is LGHDT and CDR2 is YNNKEL (reference sequence). CDR3 in DNA: TGTGCCAGCAGCCAAGATCGGAGATACACAGATACGCAGTATTTT. Translated: CASSQDRRYTDTQYF.

This clonotype was counted at least ten times. The V gene is TRBV5-6, the J gene TRBJ2-2; D remains unclear. Germline CDR1 SGHDT, CDR2 YYEEEE. V lost 4 bases to trimming and J lost 1 base, with 5 bases between them. The CDR3 totals 13 residues. The CDR3 loop is CASSPWNTGELFF. Here the CDR3 DNA reads TGTGCCAGCAGCCCGTGGAACACCGGGGAGCTGTTTTTT.

At least ten counts were recorded for this clonotype. The chain employs TRBV7-8 and TRBJ1-1; D ambiguous. This CDR3 has 13 amino acids. Germline V gives CDR1 SGHVS, CDR2 FQNEAQ. V dropped 1 base and J dropped 1 base, with 4 bases sitting between them. In nucleotides, the CDR3 is TGTGCCAGCAGCTTAGGCAGGAACACTGAAGCTTTCTTT. The encoded protein is CASSLGRNTEAFF.

This clonotype was seen at least ten times. The chain employs TRBV5-6 and TRBJ1-4; D is undetermined. Germline V CDR1 and CDR2: SGHDT, YYEEEE. The CDR3 sequence is 13 residues long. Between the trimmed V and J ends, which lost 6 bases and 9 bases, there was a span of 15 bases. The CDR3 bases are TGTGCCAGCAAGACACGCAAGTATCAAAAACTGTTTTTT. As protein: CASKTRKYQKLFF. Based on the CDR3 plus reference TRBV5-6 and TRBJ1-4, the full variable domain is DAGVTQSPTHLIKTRGQQVTLRCSPKSGHDTVSWYQQALGQGPQFIFQYYEEEERQRGNFPDRFSGHQFPNYSSELNVNALLLGDSALYLCASKTRKYQKLFFGSGTQLSVL.

In this sample, this clonotype turned up a few times. The J gene is TRBJ1-5, the V gene TRBV10-3; unclear D gene. Germline CDR1 reads ENHRY; CDR2 reads SYGVKD. This CDR3 is 14 amino acids long. V was shortened by 3 bases and J by 7 bases, with 13 bases between the two germline ends. The CDR3 here is CAISDRPYPQPQHF. DNA for the CDR3: TGTGCCATCAGTGACAGACCCTATCCCCAGCCCCAGCATTTT.

This clonotype was observed at least ten times. The chain uses TRBV6-6 and TRBJ2-1; D uncertain. Germline values: CDR1 MNHNY, CDR2 SVGAGI (reference sequence). Trimming stripped 2 bases from V and 3 bases from J, with 20 bases between. CDR3 size: 18 residues. CDR3 region: CASSYLPSGGGIYNEQFF. Written as DNA, the CDR3 is TGTGCCAGCAGTTACCTCCCTTCGGGCGGCGGTATCTACAATGAGCAGTTCTTC.

The V call is TRBV5-1, the J call TRBJ1-6, with 7 bases fitting TRBD1. This CDR3 comprises 17 residues. With V trimmed by 5 bases and J by 0 bases, 8 bases remained unmatched. Germline CDR1 reads SGHRS; CDR2 reads YFSETQ. The CDR3 region is CASSAGGLSSYNSPLHF. The DNA of the CDR3 is TGCGCCAGCAGTGCAGGGGGGCTGAGCTCCTATAATTCACCCCTCCACTTT.

This clonotype was detected ten times or more. The J gene is TRBJ2-5, the V gene TRBV7-9; TRBD1 aligns across 9 bases. Trimming took 7 bases from V and 5 from J; bases not matched to a gene: 14. The CDR3 totals 16 residues. Per germline, CDR1 SEHNR and CDR2 FQNEAQ (reference sequence). CDR3 protein: CASTSTGTGLRETQYF. The CDR3 nucleotides are TGTGCCAGCACCTCAACCGGGACAGGGTTGAGGGAGACCCAGTACTTC.

This clonotype was observed a handful of times. The chain is built from TRBV20-1 and TRBJ1-1; a weak D match, TRBD1 (5 bases). Trimming removed 1 base from V and 1 base from J, with 10 bases in between. Germline CDR1 and CDR2: DFQATT and SNEGSKA (reference sequence). This CDR3 spans 14 amino acids. The DNA for the CDR3 is TGCAGTGCTAGAGCTGGGGGGGGGAACACTGAAGCTTTCTTT. This gives the protein CSARAGGGNTEAFF.

This clonotype came up many times. This chain joins TRBV7-2 and TRBJ1-2; a possible D gene is TRBD1 (5 bases). CDR3 length: 13 residues. Germline V lookup: CDR1 SGHTA, CDR2 FQGNSA. Trimming left V 1 base short and J 7 bases short, with 10 bases between. The DNA of the CDR3 is TGTGCCAGCAGCTTAGTTCGGCAGGGTGGCTACACCTTC. Its protein product is CASSLVRQGGYTF.